A selection of T cell receptor beta chains follows, all from one sample in a study of T cells in Graves' hyperthyroidism and ophthalmopathy. MiXCR was run by TCRdb on the multiplex PCR reads, yielding one entry per CDR3 protein. The sample holds about 380,000 distinct CDR3 sequences, around an eighth seen once. The sample consisted of blood. Receptors were obtained from a man aged 25 to 40 with Graves' hyperthyroidism that later progressed to Graves' ophthalmopathy. Both conserved end residues are part of each CDR3. The order of the fields is V gene, J gene, clone size, D gene, CDR3 DNA, CDR3 protein. A D gene is named only where the DNA matches it firmly. Not all rows give a size; the values are once, few, many and, for expanded clones, a class.

v_gene: TRBV24-1
j_gene: TRBJ2-5
abundance: .
d_gene: TRBD2
CDR3nt: TGTGCCACCTCGCAGGCGGGGGAAGAGACCCAGTACTTC
CDR3aa: CATSQAGEETQYF

v_gene: TRBV30
j_gene: TRBJ1-2
abundance: few
d_gene: .
CDR3nt: TGTGCCTGGAACGGCGGGACGGTATATGGCTACACCTTC
CDR3aa: CAWNGGTVYGYTF

v_gene: TRBV2
j_gene: TRBJ1-2
abundance: .
d_gene: .
CDR3nt: TGTGCCAGCAGATCCGGACAGCCAATGAACTATGGCTACACCTTC
CDR3aa: CASRSGQPMNYGYTF

v_gene: TRBV2
j_gene: TRBJ1-2
abundance: many
d_gene: .
CDR3nt: TGTGCCAGCATGGGGGCAGGAGGCTACACCTTC
CDR3aa: CASMGAGGYTF

v_gene: TRBV7-9
j_gene: TRBJ2-1
abundance: .
d_gene: TRBD2
CDR3nt: TGTGCCAGCAGCTGGGTGGTAGCTAGCGGGGGGAGGAATGAGCAGTTCTTC
CDR3aa: CASSWVVASGGRNEQFF

v_gene: TRBV27
j_gene: TRBJ2-3
abundance: few
d_gene: .
CDR3nt: TGTGCCAGCAGTTTAACAATTCAGGGATCCGGGGGCACAGATACGCAGTATTTT
CDR3aa: CASSLTIQGSGGTDTQYF

v_gene: TRBV11-2
j_gene: TRBJ1-1
abundance: many
d_gene: TRBD1
CDR3nt: TGTGCCAGCAGCTCCTACAGGGGGAAGAAGACTGAAGCTTTCTTT
CDR3aa: CASSSYRGKKTEAFF

v_gene: TRBV6-2/TRBV6-3
j_gene: TRBJ2-3
abundance: once
d_gene: .
CDR3nt: TGTGCCAGCAGTTACTCGAAGGGTCAGGGGGGCCCGGATACGCAGTATTTT
CDR3aa: CASSYSKGQGGPDTQYF

v_gene: TRBV25-1
j_gene: TRBJ2-5
abundance: .
d_gene: .
CDR3nt: TGTGCCAGCAGTGAATGGGACATCCAAGAGACCCAGTACTTC
CDR3aa: CASSEWDIQETQYF

v_gene: TRBV10-3
j_gene: TRBJ1-2
abundance: many
d_gene: .
CDR3nt: TGTGCCATCAGTGATGAACAGGCTAACTATGGCTACACCTTC
CDR3aa: CAISDEQANYGYTF

v_gene: TRBV11-2
j_gene: TRBJ1-2
abundance: .
d_gene: .
CDR3nt: TGTGCCAGCAGCATGCCTGGGGGGACAAGGGGCTACACCTTC
CDR3aa: CASSMPGGTRGYTF

v_gene: TRBV5-4
j_gene: TRBJ1-2
abundance: few
d_gene: .
CDR3nt: TGTGCCAGCAGCTTCCGTTGGGGCTACACCTTC
CDR3aa: CASSFRWGYTF

v_gene: TRBV20-1
j_gene: TRBJ1-6
abundance: .
d_gene: TRBD1
CDR3nt: TGCAGTGCTAGAGAATACCCCGGGACAGGGGTACCACCCCTCCACTTT
CDR3aa: CSAREYPGTGVPPLHF

v_gene: TRBV11-2
j_gene: TRBJ2-7
abundance: once
d_gene: .
CDR3nt: TGTGCCAGCAACTCCTGGGGCAGAGCCCCTGACGAGCAGTACTTC
CDR3aa: CASNSWGRAPDEQYF

v_gene: TRBV12-3/TRBV12-4
j_gene: TRBJ1-5
abundance: many
d_gene: .
CDR3nt: TGTGCCAGCAGTGAACAGGGACTCAATCAGCCCCAGCATTTT
CDR3aa: CASSEQGLNQPQHF

v_gene: TRBV3-1
j_gene: TRBJ2-7
abundance: .
d_gene: TRBD2
CDR3nt: TGTGCCAGCAGCTCCCTAGCGGGGGGTTCCTCCTACGAGCAGTACTTC
CDR3aa: CASSSLAGGSSYEQYF

v_gene: TRBV6-5
j_gene: TRBJ2-5
abundance: many
d_gene: .
CDR3nt: TGTGCCAGCAGTTACTCGTCCGGGGGCAGTAAGACCCAGTACTTC
CDR3aa: CASSYSSGGSKTQYF

v_gene: TRBV27
j_gene: TRBJ1-2
abundance: many
d_gene: TRBD1
CDR3nt: TGTGCCAGCAGTTTACAGGGGGCCTTTTCTAACTATGGCTACACCTTC
CDR3aa: CASSLQGAFSNYGYTF

v_gene: TRBV5-6
j_gene: TRBJ2-3
abundance: few
d_gene: .
CDR3nt: TGTGCCAGCAGCCTAGACCGCCGGCCGGGAGATACGCAGTATTTT
CDR3aa: CASSLDRRPGDTQYF

v_gene: TRBV28
j_gene: TRBJ2-7
abundance: many
d_gene: TRBD2
CDR3nt: TGTGCCAGCAGTGGCCCGGGACTAACATTATCCTACGAGCAGTACTTC
CDR3aa: CASSGPGLTLSYEQYF

v_gene: TRBV6-5
j_gene: TRBJ2-1
abundance: .
d_gene: .
CDR3nt: TGTGCCAGCAGTTACGGACTGGGGATGTTCTACAATGAGCAGTTCTTC
CDR3aa: CASSYGLGMFYNEQFF

v_gene: TRBV7-6
j_gene: TRBJ1-3
abundance: few
d_gene: .
CDR3nt: TGTGCCAGCACTGGCCAGTACGGAAACACCATATATTTT
CDR3aa: CASTGQYGNTIYF

v_gene: TRBV3-1
j_gene: TRBJ1-4
abundance: few
d_gene: TRBD1
CDR3nt: TGTGCCAGCGGGGACAGGGGATTCGGCACTAATGAAAAACTGTTTTTT
CDR3aa: CASGDRGFGTNEKLFF

v_gene: TRBV20-1
j_gene: TRBJ2-7
abundance: .
d_gene: .
CDR3nt: TGCAGTGCTGGCCCGGGGGACCTAAGATCCTACGAGCAGTACTTC
CDR3aa: CSAGPGDLRSYEQYF

v_gene: TRBV2
j_gene: TRBJ1-5
abundance: many
d_gene: TRBD1
CDR3nt: TGTGCCAGCAGACCCGGACAGGTCGTCAATCAGCCCCAGCATTTT
CDR3aa: CASRPGQVVNQPQHF

v_gene: TRBV5-1
j_gene: TRBJ2-1
abundance: many
d_gene: .
CDR3nt: TGCGCCAGCAGTATGACGAGGGCTTACAATGAGCAGTTCTTC
CDR3aa: CASSMTRAYNEQFF

v_gene: TRBV18
j_gene: TRBJ2-3
abundance: .
d_gene: TRBD2
CDR3nt: TGTGCCAGCTCACCGACGGCGGGGGGGCTTATCTCGACAGATACGCAGTATTTT
CDR3aa: CASSPTAGGLISTDTQYF

v_gene: TRBV27
j_gene: TRBJ1-1
abundance: many
d_gene: .
CDR3nt: TGTGCCAGCAGGCGGACTCCGGATGGCACTGAAGCTTTCTTT
CDR3aa: CASRRTPDGTEAFF

v_gene: TRBV10-3
j_gene: TRBJ1-4
abundance: many
d_gene: .
CDR3nt: TGTGCCATCAGTCCGACCTCGCTTAATGAAAAACTGTTTTTT
CDR3aa: CAISPTSLNEKLFF

v_gene: TRBV5-1
j_gene: TRBJ1-1
abundance: few
d_gene: TRBD1
CDR3nt: TGCGCCAGCAGCCCCGAGGGGGCTTTGAACACTGAAGCTTTCTTT
CDR3aa: CASSPEGALNTEAFF

v_gene: TRBV6-6
j_gene: TRBJ1-5
abundance: .
d_gene: .
CDR3nt: TGTGCCAGCAGTTACCCGGGGTCGCAGCCCCAGCATTTT
CDR3aa: CASSYPGSQPQHF

v_gene: TRBV20-1
j_gene: TRBJ1-3
abundance: once
d_gene: .
CDR3nt: TGCAGTGCACAGGGATCTGGAAACACCATATATTTT
CDR3aa: CSAQGSGNTIYF

v_gene: TRBV18
j_gene: TRBJ2-1
abundance: many
d_gene: TRBD2
CDR3nt: TGTGCCAGCTCACCCAGATCCACTAGCGGGGGTTACAATGAGCAGTTCTTC
CDR3aa: CASSPRSTSGGYNEQFF

v_gene: TRBV11-2
j_gene: TRBJ1-4
abundance: many
d_gene: TRBD1
CDR3nt: TGTGCCAGCAGCTTCCTCCGGGACAGGCCTAATGAAAAACTGTTTTTT
CDR3aa: CASSFLRDRPNEKLFF

v_gene: TRBV29-1
j_gene: TRBJ2-2
abundance: many
d_gene: .
CDR3nt: TGCAGCGTTGATTGGCGCGGGAACACCGGGGAGCTGTTTTTT
CDR3aa: CSVDWRGNTGELFF

v_gene: TRBV5-1
j_gene: TRBJ2-5
abundance: .
d_gene: .
CDR3nt: TGCGCCAGCAGCCAGGACAGTACGTGGGAGACCCAGTACTTC
CDR3aa: CASSQDSTWETQYF

v_gene: TRBV7-9
j_gene: TRBJ2-7
abundance: many
d_gene: TRBD1
CDR3nt: TGTGCCAGCAGCGACCGGGACAGGTCCAACGAGCAGTACTTC
CDR3aa: CASSDRDRSNEQYF

v_gene: TRBV3-1
j_gene: TRBJ1-2
abundance: many
d_gene: .
CDR3nt: TGTGCCAGCAGCCAAGATGAGGACAGAAGAAACCCCTATGGCTACACCTTC
CDR3aa: CASSQDEDRRNPYGYTF

v_gene: TRBV24-1
j_gene: TRBJ1-1
abundance: many
d_gene: .
CDR3nt: TGTGCCACCAGTGCCTACCCTGACCGGATGAACACTGAAGCTTTCTTT
CDR3aa: CATSAYPDRMNTEAFF

v_gene: TRBV4-1
j_gene: TRBJ2-1
abundance: .
d_gene: TRBD1
CDR3nt: TGCGCCAGCAGTCTAGCCGGGACAGGGGGACGTGAGCAGTTCTTC
CDR3aa: CASSLAGTGGREQFF